The T cell receptor (beta chain) described here comes from a study of T cell responses to AZD1222 COVID-19 vaccine. General observations from the study: Repertoires were obtained solely post-peak T cell response.

In germline, CDR1 is MRHNA, CDR2 SNTAGT. The germline V and J ends were trimmed by 4 bases and 6 bases, with 10 bases remaining between them. The CDR3 consists of 13 residues. A remark on this clone: Its antigen is undetermined.

Assay: immunoSEQ multiplex PCR; the TCRdb copy retains only in-frame clones and omits some. Of roughly 170,000 clones in the sample, around 88% are singletons; the top ten hold roughly 0.49%. Source: peripheral blood, taken on day 0 of AZD1222 vaccination. This receptor was taken from an adult in good health. The J gene is TRBJ1-5, the V gene TRBV6-4; D is unclear. The CDR3 is CASSGEEGQPQHF. The CDR3, as DNA: TGTGCCAGCAGTGGGGAAGAGGGTCAGCCCCAGCATTTT.